These 11 T cell receptor beta chains share one sample of origin, sequenced in a study of STAT5B mutations in CD4+ large granular lymphocyte leukemia. Method: immunoSEQ multiplex PCR; TCRdb's copy keeps in-frame clones and lacks some. The profile covers under 40,000 clones, with 78% appearing a single time and 2.5% to 3% taken by the ten largest. Sequenced sample: CD4+ T cells from blood buffy coats. The receptors derive from a human donor in good health.

The chain carries TRBV7-9 and TRBJ2-7; D remains unclear. Deletions cut 1 base from V and 5 bases from J, with 12 bases between. The germline gives CDR1 SEHNR, CDR2 FQNEAQ (reference sequence). The CDR3 is 14 residues long. CDR3 bases: TGTGCCAGCAGCTTAGGGGGATTTGGCAACGAGCAGTACTTC. Encoded protein: CASSLGGFGNEQYF. Using reference TRBV7-9 and TRBJ2-7 for the parts outside the CDR3, the full variable domain is DTGVSQNPRHKITKRGQNVTFRCDPISEHNRLYWYRQTLGQGPEFLTYFQNEAQLEKSRLLSDRFSAERPKGSFSTLEIQRTEQGDSAMYLCASSLGGFGNEQYFGPGTRLTVT.

The gene calls are TRBV5-1 and TRBJ2-1, with 9 bases fitting TRBD2. V shed 0 bases, J shed 7 bases, and the junction held 2 bases outside the gene matches. CDR1 is SGHRS and CDR2 is YFSETQ in the germline V gene. CDR3 length: 14 residues. Here the CDR3 reads CASSLGLAGNEQFF. In DNA form, the CDR3 reads TGCGCCAGCAGCTTGGGCCTAGCGGGGAATGAGCAGTTCTTC.

Only a few counts were recorded for this clone. This chain links TRBV30 with TRBJ1-5, with 7 bases that match TRBD1. Germline V CDR1 and CDR2: GTSNPN, SVGIG (reference sequence). This CDR3 is built from 14 residues. J lost 4 bases, V lost 2 bases, and 5 bases had no gene match. CDR3 sequence: CAWSRQGGNQPQHF. The CDR3 region has the DNA TGTGCCTGGAGTCGGCAGGGGGGGAATCAGCCCCAGCATTTT. The full variable domain, rest sourced from reference TRBV30 and TRBJ1-5, is SQTIHQWPATLVQPVGSPLSLECTVEGTSNPNLYWYRQAAGRGLQLLFYSVGIGQISSEVPQNLSASRPQDRQFILSSKKLLLSDSGFYLCAWSRQGGNQPQHFGDGTRLSIL.

This clone was recorded a few times. The gene calls are TRBV5-1 and TRBJ2-3; maybe TRBD2 (5 bases). Trimming took off 0 bases at V and 6 bases at J, with 11 bases between the two ends. Per germline, CDR1 SGHRS and CDR2 YFSETQ. The length of the CDR3 is 14 residues. In DNA form, the CDR3 reads TGCGCCAGCAGCTTGGGACCACGAGGGGATACGCAGTATTTT. This translates into CASSLGPRGDTQYF. Combining the CDR3 with reference TRBV5-1 and TRBJ2-3 gives the whole variable domain KAGVTQTPRYLIKTRGQQVTLSCSPISGHRSVSWYQQTPGQGLQFLFEYFSETQRNKGNFPGRFSGRQFSNSRSEMNVSTLELGDSALYLCASSLGPRGDTQYFGPGTRLTVL.

A few counts support this clone. This chain joins TRBV19 and TRBJ2-2; D is unresolved. The germline V gene has CDR1 LNHDA and CDR2 SQIVND (reference sequence). The germline V and J ends were trimmed by 11 bases and 3 bases, with 16 bases remaining between them. The CDR3 covers 14 residues. In DNA form, the CDR3 reads TGTGCCGGCTCCTCGGGCACACACACCGGGGAGCTGTTTTTT. This encodes CAGSSGTHTGELFF.

The chain combines TRBV5-4 with TRBJ2-7; weak D call: TRBD1 (5 bases). CDR1 and CDR2 (germline): SGHNT, YYREEE (reference sequence). V was trimmed by 4 bases and J by 3 bases, leaving 17 bases between them. The CDR3 has 15 amino acids. The CDR3 nucleotides read TGTGCCAGCAGCATTCAGGGAATTTCCCTCTACGAGCAGTACTTC. Its protein product is CASSIQGISLYEQYF.

This chain joins TRBV4-3 and TRBJ1-6; no clear D gene. Trimming removed 6 bases from V and 0 bases from J, with 12 bases in between. This CDR3 is 16 amino acids long. Germline V CDR1 and CDR2: LGHNA, YSLEER. CDR3 sequence reads: CASSPTYSSYNSPLHF. In DNA form, the CDR3 reads TGCGCCAGCAGTCCAACATACAGCTCCTATAATTCACCCCTCCACTTT.

This chain uses TRBV6-1 with TRBJ2-7; 9 bases are shared with TRBD1. Per the germline V gene, CDR1 is MNHNS and CDR2 is SASEGT. J gave up 0 bases and V 1 base, and 1 base lay outside the gene matches. The CDR3 covers 15 residues. Here the CDR3 reads CASSEETGGSYEQYF. CDR3 in DNA: TGTGCCAGCAGTGAAGAGACAGGGGGCTCCTACGAGCAGTACTTC.

The rearrangement links TRBV29-1 to TRBJ2-3; 8 nucleotides align to TRBD2. Trimming took 2 bases from V and 2 from J; bases not matched to a gene: 12. This CDR3 contains 17 residues. CDR1 SQVTM and CDR2 ANQGSEA come from the germline V gene. The CDR3 here is CSVERNYGGGITDTQYF. In DNA form, the CDR3 reads TGCAGCGTTGAACGAAACTACGGGGGGGGGATCACAGATACGCAGTATTTT.

CDR3 in amino acids: CAWRLVYEQYF. DNA for the CDR3: TGTGCCTGGAGGTTAGTCTACGAGCAGTACTTC. The rearrangement joins TRBV30 to TRBJ2-7; no clear D gene. The germline CDR1 and CDR2 sequences are GTSNPN and SVGIG (reference sequence). V was shortened by 3 bases and J by 3 bases, with 6 bases between the two germline ends. The CDR3 length is 11 residues.

This clone has a single count. The genes are TRBV5-1 and TRBJ2-2, with D possibly TRBD1 on 5 matching bases. The CDR3 has 13 residues. Trimming left V 0 bases short and J 6 bases short, with 6 bases between. Germline V gene sequence: CDR1 SGHRS, CDR2 YFSETQ. CDR3 DNA: TGCGCCAGCAGCTTGGAGGGGTCCGGGGAGCTGTTTTTT. Its protein is CASSLEGSGELFF.